This TCR beta chain was captured by sequencing in a study of blood T cell repertoires in COVID-19. At the level of the study: Samples representing acute and convalescent COVID-19 were sourced from the United States, Italy and Spain. PBMCs, B-cell-depleted T cells, or T cells were the source of the cDNA or gDNA that made up the material.

Methods used by the authors: Reference gene primer amplification in the assay estimated nucleated cell counts. TCRdb's table, derived via immunoSEQ multiplex PCR, lists solely in-frame clones and lacks some. The DNA gave D and trimming, while V, J and clone size come from that table. Of roughly 250,000 clones listed, about 83% were seen once; the top ten hold more than 5.5%. Germline CDR1 reads SGHVS; CDR2 reads FNYEAQ. The CDR3 is made up of 15 amino acids. Unmatched junction bases numbered 3, after V lost 2 bases and J lost 5 bases. The sample consisted of peripheral blood. This chain links TRBV7-6 with TRBJ2-2; TRBD2 matches at 9 bases. This clonotype was sampled from a human donor in a cohort sampled during active COVID-19. CDR3 sequence: CASSLLAGRTGELFF. CDR3 nucleotides: TGTGCCAGCAGCTTACTAGCGGGACGGACCGGGGAGCTGTTTTTT. The full variable domain, rest sourced from reference TRBV7-6 and TRBJ2-2, is GAGVSQSPRYKVTKRGQDVALRCDPISGHVSLYWYRQALGQGPEFLTYFNYEAQQDKSGLPNDRFSAERPEGSISTLTIQRTEQRDSAMYRCASSLLAGRTGELFFGEGSRLTVL.